One and the same sample provided the 9 T cell receptor beta chains below, sequenced in a study of cytomegalovirus exposure and HLA in healthy donors. The PCR was carried out with 60 Vbeta primers and 13 Jbeta primers. Some clones are missing from TCRdb's copy, which holds only in-frame ones; the method was immunoSEQ multiplex PCR. The data hold 80,000 to 100,000 clones, with about 80% observed a single time. Sequenced: PBMCs. Receptor source: a man aged 18 to 29 in good health and CMV-seropositive.

The chain has TRBV4-1 and TRBJ1-1, with 7 bases that match TRBD1. Trimming took 2 bases from V and 1 from J; bases not matched to a gene: 1. In germline, CDR1 is MGHRA, CDR2 YSYEKL. The CDR3 contains 14 residues. This CDR3 reads CASSQRQGNTEAFF. The CDR3 coding sequence is TGCGCCAGCAGCCAAAGACAGGGGAACACTGAAGCTTTCTTT.

The chain links TRBV11-2 to TRBJ1-2; D might be TRBD1 (6 bases). Trimming took off 6 bases at V and 4 bases at J, with 15 bases between the two ends. The V gene's germline CDR1 is SGHAT and CDR2 FQNNGV. The CDR3 covers 14 residues. CDR3 nucleotides: TGTGCCAGCAGAGGTATAGGACAGCCCTATGGCTACACCTTC. It encodes CASRGIGQPYGYTF.

Only one count was recorded for this clone. This chain joins TRBV2 and TRBJ2-3, with TRBD1 matching over 10 bases. Germline V gene sequence: CDR1 SNHLY, CDR2 FYNNEI. This CDR3 region has 17 residues. V gave up 6 bases and J gave up 2 bases; unmatched junction bases: 11. CDR3 in DNA: TGTGCCAGCAGGGACGCCGGGACAGGGGAGAACACAGATACGCAGTATTTT. This codes for CASRDAGTGENTDTQYF.

The rearrangement joins TRBV6-1 to TRBJ1-6; weak D call: TRBD1 (6 bases). Germline V CDR1 and CDR2: MNHNS, SASEGT. V dropped 6 bases and J dropped 8 bases, with 17 bases sitting between them. CDR3 length: 15 amino acids. In DNA, the CDR3 is TGTGCCAGCAGCTTTCGACGGGACAACGATTCACCCCTCCACTTT. Translation: CASSFRRDNDSPLHF.

With respect to this clone: Other nucleotide sequences in the sample specify the same CDR3. The V gene is TRBV27, the J gene TRBJ2-1, with 9 bases that match TRBD2. This CDR3 region has 14 residues. Per germline, CDR1 MNHEY and CDR2 SMNVEV (reference sequence). V was pared by 3 bases and J by 6 bases, with 3 bases of the junction left unmatched. CDR3 DNA: TGTGCCAGCAGTTTGCGGGGGGGCCTCAATGAGCAGTTCTTC. This translates into CASSLRGGLNEQFF.

The chain recombines TRBV11-1 with TRBJ2-1; the match to TRBD1 covers 7 bases. Germline assignment: CDR1 SGHAT and CDR2 FQDESV (reference sequence). V gave up 5 bases and J gave up 2 bases; unmatched junction bases: 6. The CDR3 contains 15 residues. The CDR3 loop is CASSQGTDPYNEQFF. Here the CDR3 DNA reads TGTGCCAGCAGCCAAGGGACAGATCCCTACAATGAGCAGTTCTTC.

This clone was observed a single time. The rearrangement links TRBV9 to TRBJ2-7; the D is unclear. This CDR3 is built from 13 residues. Germline V gives CDR1 SGDLS, CDR2 YYNGEE. Deletions cut 3 bases from V and 3 bases from J, with 10 bases between. The CDR3 sequence is CASSAPGSYEQYF. The CDR3 nucleotides read TGTGCCAGCAGCGCGCCTGGCAGCTACGAGCAGTACTTC.

V is TRBV12-5 and J is TRBJ2-2; no clear D. The CDR3 is 12 residues long. V was cut by 8 bases and J by 6 bases, with 10 bases left in between. Germline V CDR1 and CDR2: LGHNT, FRNRAP. This chain's CDR3 is CASPPSSGELFF. CDR3 in DNA: TGTGCTAGTCCTCCGTCGTCCGGGGAGCTGTTTTTT.

V gene TRBV11-2 combines with J gene TRBJ1-5, with TRBD1 identical over 8 bases. Trimming took 5 bases from V and 7 from J; bases not matched to a gene: 4. Germline V gene data show CDR1 as SGHAT and CDR2 as FQNNGV. The CDR3 loop spans 13 amino acids. CDR3 DNA sequence: TGTGCCAGCAGCCTCACAGGGGGACAGCCCCAGCATTTT. Translation: CASSLTGGQPQHF.